The T cell receptor beta chain described here comes from a study of blood T cell repertoires in COVID-19. Authors' analysis steps: Amplifying reference gene primers gave estimates of nucleated cell counts. This table comes from immunoSEQ multiplex PCR, and its TCRdb copy is limited to in-frame clones, with some not included. V, J and clone size were drawn from that table, and D and trimming were deduced from the DNA. The sample consists of fewer than 25,000 clones, about 89% of them appearing once. The CDR3 consists of 16 residues. The V segment lost 3 bases and the J segment 5 bases; nucleotides outside the gene matches: 10. The germline gives CDR1 SGDLS, CDR2 YYNGEE.

This chain links TRBV9 with TRBJ2-2, with 7 bases matching TRBD1. The sequencing input was peripheral blood. The sequence was collected from a human donor in a cohort sampled during active COVID-19. The CDR3 loop reads CASSGRTGRSTGELFF. The CDR3 DNA reads as TGTGCCAGCAGCGGACGGACAGGACGTTCGACCGGGGAGCTGTTTTTT. The full variable domain, with the rest looked up from reference TRBV9 and TRBJ2-2, is DSGVTQTPKHLITATGQRVTLRCSPRSGDLSVYWYQQSLDQGLQFLIQYYNGEERAKGNILERFSAQQFPDLHSELNLSSLELGDSALYFCASSGRTGRSTGELFFGEGSRLTVL.